The 21 T cell receptor beta chains listed next were all sequenced from one sample in a study of CD4+ T cells in melanoma. The method was immunoSEQ multiplex PCR; TCRdb's version includes in-frame clones alone and lacks a portion of them. The sample comprises roughly 12,000 clones, less than 75% of which are singletons, and approximately 10% rests with the top ten. Sequencing input: cells from a culture (not recorded whether cultured in vitro). All receptors come from a human donor with melanoma.

Note on this clone: A read error may account for a junction end that differs from germline. The chain has TRBV10-3 and TRBJ2-6; D is unresolved. The CDR3 is made up of 15 amino acids. CDR1 and CDR2 (germline): ENHRY, SYGVKD. The CDR3 region is CASSERFSGANVLTF. The CDR3 DNA reads as TGTGCCAGCAGTGAACGATTCTCTGGGGCCAACGTCCTGACTTTC.

V and J are TRBV7-9 and TRBJ2-1; 10 bases fit TRBD1. This CDR3 has 15 amino acids. Germline CDR1 reads SEHNR; CDR2 reads FQNEAQ (reference sequence). With 5 bases clipped from V and 6 bases from J, the junction kept 7 bases outside the gene matches. The CDR3 protein is CASSPPGTGVNEQFF. The DNA of the CDR3 is TGTGCCAGCAGCCCCCCCGGGACAGGGGTCAATGAGCAGTTCTTC. The entire variable domain, with the rest obtained from reference TRBV7-9 and TRBJ2-1, is as follows: DTGVSQNPRHKITKRGQNVTFRCDPISEHNRLYWYRQTLGQGPEFLTYFQNEAQLEKSRLLSDRFSAERPKGSFSTLEIQRTEQGDSAMYLCASSPPGTGVNEQFFGPGTRLTVL.

This chain links TRBV5-5 with TRBJ1-2; no reliable D call. Germline CDR1 reads SGHKS; CDR2 reads YYEKEE (reference sequence). The CDR3 is 14 residues long. V was shortened by 1 base and J by 6 bases, with 13 bases between the two germline ends. CDR3 loop: CASSLPWTLDGYTF. As DNA, the CDR3 is TGTGCCAGCAGCTTGCCCTGGACCCTAGATGGCTACACCTTC.

This clone has a handful of counts. The rearrangement uses TRBV14 and TRBJ2-2; TRBD2 might be the D (5 bases). CDR1 and CDR2 from the germline V gene are SGHDN and FVKESK. The CDR3 consists of 15 residues. Trimming took off 2 bases at V and 5 bases at J, with 12 bases between the two ends. The DNA of the CDR3 is TGTGCCAGCAGCCAATATCTCCCGGGGACCGGGGAGCTGTTTTTT. Amino acid sequence: CASSQYLPGTGELFF.

The table lists this clone with a count of one. The chain links TRBV2 to TRBJ2-3, with 9 bases matching TRBD2. The CDR3 has 17 residues. The germline V gene has CDR1 SNHLY and CDR2 FYNNEI. Germline trimming cut 4 bases from V and 0 bases from J; bases unmatched to any gene: 8. The CDR3: CASSASSGTSSTDTQYF. In nucleotides, the CDR3 is TGTGCCAGCAGTGCCTCTAGCGGGACCTCTAGCACAGATACGCAGTATTTT.

This chain joins TRBV5-1 and TRBJ2-3; TRBD1 matches 10 bases. Trimming took 5 bases from V and 3 from J; bases not matched to a gene: 9. CDR3 size: 16 residues. Looked up from germline, CDR1 is SGHRS and CDR2 is YFSETQ. The CDR3 is CASSQGQGLRTDTQYF. The CDR3 DNA reads TGCGCCAGCAGTCAGGGACAGGGGCTAAGGACAGATACGCAGTATTTT.

The chain employs TRBV2 and TRBJ1-1; 7 bases agree with TRBD1. Germline lookup yields CDR1 SNHLY and CDR2 FYNNEI. V lost 3 bases and J lost 3; bases outside the gene matches: 4. There are 14 residues in the CDR3. CDR3 DNA sequence: TGTGCCAGCAGTGATGAAGGACAGGACACTGAAGCTTTCTTT. Its protein is CASSDEGQDTEAFF.

The rearrangement links TRBV7-3 to TRBJ2-3; maybe TRBD2 (5 bases). Germline lookup yields CDR1 SGHTA and CDR2 FQGTGA. This CDR3 is built from 14 residues. The ends were cut back, 6 bases at V and 3 bases at J, with 13 bases in the middle. The CDR3 coding sequence is TGTGCCAGCAGTACCGGGGTTTCGACAGATACGCAGTATTTT. It yields the protein CASSTGVSTDTQYF.

This rearrangement joins TRBV2 to TRBJ2-7; D tentatively fits TRBD1 or TRBD2 (6 bases each). CDR1 and CDR2 (germline): SNHLY, FYNNEI. V was trimmed by 11 bases and J by 2 bases, leaving 16 bases between them. The CDR3 is made up of 13 amino acids. CDR3 DNA sequence: TGTGCCGCGGAGGGGGACCAGACCTACGAGCAGTACTTC. Amino acids: CAAEGDQTYEQYF.

The V call is TRBV5-8, the J call TRBJ2-2, with a weak D call TRBD1 (6 bases). Deletions cut 4 bases from V and 0 bases from J, with 16 bases between. CDR3 length: 17 residues. Germline V gene sequence: CDR1 SGHTS, CDR2 YDEGEE. The CDR3 region is CASSRLGQPANTGELFF. The CDR3 DNA reads as TGTGCCAGCAGCCGACTTGGACAGCCGGCGAACACCGGGGAGCTGTTTTTT. Variable domain in full (rest from reference TRBV5-8 and TRBJ2-2): EAGVTQSPTHLIKTRGQQATLRCSPISGHTSVYWYQQALGLGLQFLLWYDEGEERNRGNFPPRFSGRQFPNYSSELNVNALELEDSALYLCASSRLGQPANTGELFFGEGSRLTVL.

V usage is TRBV18 and J usage is TRBJ1-1, with 11 bases fitting TRBD1. The CDR3 runs 13 residues. CDR1 is KGHSH, CDR2 LQKENI, per germline. Trimming at V came to 3 bases and at J to 7 bases, leaving 1 base not matched to a gene. CDR3 amino acids: CASSPGQGVEAFF. The CDR3 DNA sequence: TGTGCCAGCTCACCGGGACAGGGGGTTGAAGCTTTCTTT.

The CDR3 sequence: CASSFSYRDTQYF. CDR3 DNA sequence: TGTGCCAGCAGCTTTTCCTACCGAGATACGCAGTATTTT. The chain combines TRBV11-3 with TRBJ2-3; D not resolved. Germline V gene data show CDR1 as SGHNT and CDR2 as YENEEA. The germline V and J ends were trimmed by 3 bases and 5 bases, with 9 bases remaining between them. The CDR3 is 13 residues long.

J is TRBJ1-5 and V is TRBV5-1; D is perhaps TRBD1 (5 bases). CDR3 length equals 15 residues. V was cut by 2 bases and J by 4 bases, with 13 bases left in between. Germline V gives CDR1 SGHRS, CDR2 YFSETQ. The CDR3 sequence: CASSFTGHSNQPQHF. CDR3 nucleotides: TGCGCCAGCAGCTTTACCGGACACTCGAATCAGCCCCAGCATTTT.

On this clone: The CDR3 carries no conserved terminal phenylalanine or tryptophan, so it likely arises from a read error. This chain joins TRBV30 and TRBJ1-2; unclear D gene. This CDR3 contains 12 residues. Germline-derived CDR1 and CDR2 are GTSNPN and SVGIG (reference sequence). V was pared by 2 bases and J by 5 bases, with 9 bases between. The CDR3 DNA reads as TGTGCCTGGAGTTTGGGCCCATATGGCTACACCCTC. Amino acid sequence: CAWSLGPYGYTL.

The genes are TRBV7-2 and TRBJ2-1; D unclear. Trimming stripped 3 bases from V and 7 bases from J, with 16 bases between. The CDR3 has 15 residues. Germline V CDR1 and CDR2: SGHTA, FQGNSA. CDR3 nucleotide sequence: TGTGCCAGCAGCTTCTCGAGAGCCCTGGGGAATGAGCAGTTCTTC. This encodes CASSFSRALGNEQFF.

The chain has TRBV11-1 and TRBJ1-2; D call uncertain. Germline lookup yields CDR1 SGHAT and CDR2 FQDESV (reference sequence). The length of the CDR3 is 15 residues. V was cut by 1 base and J by 5 bases, with 14 bases left in between. The DNA of the CDR3 is TGTGCCAGCAGCTTAGGCGGAGCCCCGCGTTATGGCTACACCTTC. This codes for CASSLGGAPRYGYTF.

The rearrangement links TRBV7-2 to TRBJ2-3; 7 nucleotides agree with TRBD2. After removal of 1 base from V and 6 bases from J, the junction contained 4 bases not matched to a gene. This CDR3 has 14 residues. Per germline, CDR1 SGHTA and CDR2 FQGNSA. DNA of the CDR3: TGTGCCAGCAGCTTAGGGGGACTACCGGATACGCAGTATTTT. Amino acid sequence: CASSLGGLPDTQYF.

V is TRBV19 and J is TRBJ1-3; 9 positions match TRBD1. Germline CDR1 LNHDA, CDR2 SQIVND (reference sequence). V trimming: 6 bases; J trimming: 7 bases; junction bases outside the gene matches: 7. The CDR3 is made up of 14 amino acids. The CDR3 loop reads CASRITGGANTIYF. The CDR3 DNA sequence: TGTGCCAGTAGGATAACAGGGGGCGCGAACACCATATATTTT.

The chain is built from TRBV11-2 and TRBJ1-6; no firm D call. Germline lookup yields CDR1 SGHAT and CDR2 FQNNGV. The V end lost 3 bases, the J end lost 7 bases, and 7 bases lay between the germline ends. The CDR3 is 13 residues long. The CDR3 region is CASSFDLNSPLHF. CDR3 bases: TGTGCCAGCAGCTTTGACTTAAATTCACCCCTCCACTTT.

The chain recombines TRBV5-1 with TRBJ2-1; TRBD1 is a possible D gene (6 bases). CDR1 SGHRS and CDR2 YFSETQ come from the germline V gene. Trimming took off 4 bases at V and 0 bases at J, with 11 bases between the two ends. The CDR3 totals 15 residues. The DNA for the CDR3 is TGCGCCAGCAGCATCGGACAGAGCTCCTACAATGAGCAGTTCTTC. It codes for CASSIGQSSYNEQFF.

The rearrangement uses TRBV18 and TRBJ2-4; D remains unclear. Germline lookup yields CDR1 KGHSH and CDR2 LQKENI. The CDR3 has 12 amino acids. Trimming left V 3 bases short and J 7 bases short, with 7 bases between. CDR3 sequence reads: CASSPSVNIQYF. The CDR3 coding sequence is TGTGCCAGCTCACCGTCTGTTAACATTCAGTACTTC.